This T cell receptor (beta chain) originates from a study of cytomegalovirus exposure and HLA in healthy donors. V shed 4 bases and J shed 3 bases, with 18 bases lying between them. The CDR3 loop spans 16 amino acids. Germline assignment: CDR1 SGHVS and CDR2 FNYEAQ. The PCR had 60 Vbeta and 13 Jbeta primers. The protocol was immunoSEQ multiplex PCR, while the TCRdb copy is restricted to in-frame clones and leaves out a portion. The top ten clones hold over 20% of a sample with around 85,000 clones, roughly three quarters of them seen once. Sequencing was done on a sample of PBMCs. V usage is TRBV7-6 and J usage is TRBJ1-1, with a possible D match to TRBD1 (5 bases). The source of this sequence is a woman in her forties or fifties in good health and CMV-seropositive. CDR3 bases: TGTGCCAGCAGCTCGGTCTCATGGGGGGGGTACACTGAAGCTTTCTTT. Amino acids: CASSSVSWGGYTEAFF.